This T cell receptor (beta chain) is drawn from a study of cytomegalovirus exposure and HLA in healthy donors. This clone was seen only a few times. Its target is not known. Study-wide findings and caveats: 87-base-pair reads could not separate some V segments, including TRBV6-2 and TRBV6-3.

This CDR3 comprises 17 residues. From germline, CDR1 is SGHNT and CDR2 YYREEE (reference sequence). The V gene lost 4 bases and the J gene lost 0 bases, with 19 bases spanning the gap. Primers included in the PCR were 60 Vbeta and 13 Jbeta primers. The data were produced by immunoSEQ multiplex PCR, yet TCRdb's version contains in-frame clones alone and is incomplete. The table has about 120,000 clones, 15% seen once. Sequencing was performed on PBMCs. The receptor was isolated from a woman aged 18 to 35 in good health and CMV-seronegative. The rearrangement uses TRBV5-4 and TRBJ1-1; D not resolved. The chain's CDR3 is CASSMLVGAQMNTEAFF. Written as DNA, the CDR3 is TGTGCCAGCAGCATGCTGGTCGGTGCACAGATGAACACTGAAGCTTTCTTT.